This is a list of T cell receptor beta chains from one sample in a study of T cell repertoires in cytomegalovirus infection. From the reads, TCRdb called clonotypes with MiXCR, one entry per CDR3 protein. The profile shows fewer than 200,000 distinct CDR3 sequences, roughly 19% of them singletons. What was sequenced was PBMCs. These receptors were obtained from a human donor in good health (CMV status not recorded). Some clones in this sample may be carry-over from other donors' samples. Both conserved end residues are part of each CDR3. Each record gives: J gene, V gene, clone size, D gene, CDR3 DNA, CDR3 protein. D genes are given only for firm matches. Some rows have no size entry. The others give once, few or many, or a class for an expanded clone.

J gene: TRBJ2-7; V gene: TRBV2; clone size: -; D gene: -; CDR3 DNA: TGTGCCAGCAGTGGTAGTTTCTGGGAGCAGTACTTC; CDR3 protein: CASSGSFWEQYF
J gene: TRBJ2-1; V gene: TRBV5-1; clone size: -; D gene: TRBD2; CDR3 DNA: TGCGCCAGCAGCTTGGTTGGCGGGAGTTTAAATGAGCAGTTCTTC; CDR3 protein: CASSLVGGSLNEQFF
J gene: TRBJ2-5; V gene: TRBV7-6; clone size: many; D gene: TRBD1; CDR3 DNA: TGTGCCAGCAGCGCACGGAAAGACAGGGGGCAAGAGACCCAGTACTTC; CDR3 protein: CASSARKDRGQETQYF
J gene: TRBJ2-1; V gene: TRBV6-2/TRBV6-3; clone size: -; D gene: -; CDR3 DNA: TGTGCCAGCACCGGACTTAGTCATGGTGAGCAGTTCTTC; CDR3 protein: CASTGLSHGEQFF
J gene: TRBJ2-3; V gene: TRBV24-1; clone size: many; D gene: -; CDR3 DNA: TGTGCCACCAGTGACGATACGGAACTTTTGACAGATACGCAGTATTTT; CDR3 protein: CATSDDTELLTDTQYF
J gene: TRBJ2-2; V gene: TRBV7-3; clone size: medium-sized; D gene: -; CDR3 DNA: TGTGCCAGCAGCCCCTATTTAACGGCCGGGGAGCTGTTTTTT; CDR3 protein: CASSPYLTAGELFF
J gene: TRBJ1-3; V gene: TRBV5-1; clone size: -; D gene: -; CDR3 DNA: TGCGCCATCACAACAAACTCTGGAAACACCATATATTTT; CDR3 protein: CAITTNSGNTIYF
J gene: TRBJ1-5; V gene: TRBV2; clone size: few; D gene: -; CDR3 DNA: TGTGCCAGCACCCCCCCTCCTGGGACTAATCAGCCCCAGCATTTT; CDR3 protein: CASTPPPGTNQPQHF
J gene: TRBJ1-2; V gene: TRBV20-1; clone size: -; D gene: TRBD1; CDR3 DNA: TGCAGTGCTAGACGGACAGGGGGCTATGGCTACACCTTC; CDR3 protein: CSARRTGGYGYTF
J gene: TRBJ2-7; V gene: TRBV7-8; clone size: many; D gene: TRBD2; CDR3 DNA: TGTGCCAGCAGCCAACCGGGACTAGCGGGAGTATTTTCCTACGAGCAGTACTTC; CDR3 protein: CASSQPGLAGVFSYEQYF
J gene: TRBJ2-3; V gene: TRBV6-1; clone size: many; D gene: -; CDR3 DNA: TGTGCCAGCAGTGACATGGAACAGCCCACAGATACGCAGTATTTT; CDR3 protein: CASSDMEQPTDTQYF
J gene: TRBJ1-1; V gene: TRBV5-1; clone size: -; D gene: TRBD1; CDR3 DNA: TGCGCCAGCAGCTCGGACAGGGGGCCTGAAGCTTTCTTT; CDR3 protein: CASSSDRGPEAFF
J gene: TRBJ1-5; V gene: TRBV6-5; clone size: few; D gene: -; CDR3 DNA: TGTGCCAGCAGTCCTTGGAGGGGGGGACCGGGTCATTTT; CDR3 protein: CASSPWRGGPGHF
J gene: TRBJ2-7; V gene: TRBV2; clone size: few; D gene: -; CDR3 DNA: TGTGCCAGCAGTGAGGTTTCAGGGATAATTCCCTACGAGCAGTACTTC; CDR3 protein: CASSEVSGIIPYEQYF
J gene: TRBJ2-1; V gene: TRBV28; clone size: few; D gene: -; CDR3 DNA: TGTGCCAGCAGTCTCTTAGCGGACCGGGACAATGAGCAGTTCTTC; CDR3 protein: CASSLLADRDNEQFF
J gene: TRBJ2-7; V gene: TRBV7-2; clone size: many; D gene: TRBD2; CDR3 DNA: TGTGCCAGCAGCAAAGTAGCGGGACTAACCCCCGAGCAGTACTTC; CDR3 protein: CASSKVAGLTPEQYF
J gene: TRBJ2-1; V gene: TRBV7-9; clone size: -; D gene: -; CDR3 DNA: TGTGCCAGCAGCTTAGGTCCTCCGGGGGAGCAGTTCTTC; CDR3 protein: CASSLGPPGEQFF
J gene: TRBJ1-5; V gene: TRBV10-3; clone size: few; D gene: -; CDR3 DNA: TGTGCCATCAGTGATGGCGGCTTAGCTGGCAATCAGCCCCAGCATTTT; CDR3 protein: CAISDGGLAGNQPQHF
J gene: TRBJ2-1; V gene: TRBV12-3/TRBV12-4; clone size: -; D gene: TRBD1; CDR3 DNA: TGTGCCAGCAGTTTGCGACTCGTTGTCCGGACAGGGACGTCGGGGATCTACAATGAGCAGTTCTTC; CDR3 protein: CASSLRLVVRTGTSGIYNEQFF
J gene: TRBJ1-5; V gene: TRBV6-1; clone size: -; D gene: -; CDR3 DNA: TGTGCCAGCATTCTGGACAGCTCCAATCAGCCCCAGCATTTT; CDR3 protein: CASILDSSNQPQHF
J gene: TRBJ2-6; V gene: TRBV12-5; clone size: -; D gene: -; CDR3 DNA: TGTGCTAGTGGCCAAATCTCTGGGGCCAACGTCCTGACTTTC; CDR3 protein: CASGQISGANVLTF
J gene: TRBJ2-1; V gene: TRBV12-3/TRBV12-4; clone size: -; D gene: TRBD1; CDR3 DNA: TGTGCCAGCAGTCCGAGACAGGGTACCGTTGGTGAGCAGTTCTTC; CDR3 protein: CASSPRQGTVGEQFF
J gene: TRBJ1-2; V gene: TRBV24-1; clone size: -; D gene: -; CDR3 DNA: TGTGCCACCAGTGATACGGACAGTACTGGCTACACCTTC; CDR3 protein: CATSDTDSTGYTF
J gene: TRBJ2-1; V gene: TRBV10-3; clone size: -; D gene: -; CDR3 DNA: TGTGCCATCAGTGTTAGTGGCGAGCAGTTCTTC; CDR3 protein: CAISVSGEQFF
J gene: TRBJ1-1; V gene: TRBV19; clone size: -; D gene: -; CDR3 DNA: TGTGCCAGTAGTCAAGAACCGGGCCTGGGCACTGAAGCTTTCTTT; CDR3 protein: CASSQEPGLGTEAFF
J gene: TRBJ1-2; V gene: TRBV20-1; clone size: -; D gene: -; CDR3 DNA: TGCAGTGCTATGAATACAGGGAGCGGTGGCTACACCTTC; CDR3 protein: CSAMNTGSGGYTF
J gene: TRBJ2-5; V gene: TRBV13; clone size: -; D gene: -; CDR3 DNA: TGTGCCAGCAGCTTAAAGGGGGGCTGGCAAGAGACCCAGTACTTC; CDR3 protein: CASSLKGGWQETQYF
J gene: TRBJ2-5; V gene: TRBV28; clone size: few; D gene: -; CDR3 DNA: TGTGCCAGCAGCGAAGACTGGGGCCAAGAGACCCAGTACTTC; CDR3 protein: CASSEDWGQETQYF
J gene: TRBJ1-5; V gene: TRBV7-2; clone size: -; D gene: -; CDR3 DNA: TGTGCCATCAGCCGTGTGGGTGATCAGCCCCAGCATTTT; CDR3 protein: CAISRVGDQPQHF
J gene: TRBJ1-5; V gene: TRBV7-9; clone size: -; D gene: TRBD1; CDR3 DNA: TGTGCCAGCAGCTCAACAGGGGGACAGCCCCAGCATTTT; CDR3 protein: CASSSTGGQPQHF